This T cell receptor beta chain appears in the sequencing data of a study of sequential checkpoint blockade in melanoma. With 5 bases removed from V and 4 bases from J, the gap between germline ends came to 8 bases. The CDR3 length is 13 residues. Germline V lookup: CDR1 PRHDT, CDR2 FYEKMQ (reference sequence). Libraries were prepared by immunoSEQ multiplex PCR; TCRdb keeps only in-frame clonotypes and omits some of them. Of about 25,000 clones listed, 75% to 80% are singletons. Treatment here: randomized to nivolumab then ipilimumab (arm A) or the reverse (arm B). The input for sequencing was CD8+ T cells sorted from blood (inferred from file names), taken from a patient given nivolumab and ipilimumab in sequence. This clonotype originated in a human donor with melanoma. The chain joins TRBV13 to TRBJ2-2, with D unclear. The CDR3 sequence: CASSPSGTGELFF. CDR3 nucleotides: TGTGCCAGCAGCCCCAGTGGCACCGGGGAGCTGTTTTTT.